This T cell receptor beta chain was recorded in a study of cytomegalovirus exposure and HLA in healthy donors. Study as a whole: Among the roughly 370 genotyped donors, 65% to 90% were placed in the Caucasian-associated ancestry cluster.

Worth noting for this clone: Its specificity is not known.

PCR employed 60 Vbeta and 13 Jbeta primers. Clones were read by immunoSEQ multiplex PCR, and TCRdb kept only the in-frame ones, dropping some. Of roughly 90,000 clones listed, roughly 72% are singletons. The V gene's germline CDR1 is KGHSH and CDR2 LQKENI. The V gene lost 3 bases and the J gene lost 8 bases, with 16 bases spanning the gap. This CDR3 has 15 amino acids. Findings and caveats of the study: Among immune exposure information, only CMV serostatus was available. The study designated 164 TCR beta chains cytomegalovirus-associated.

This sequence was found in a man younger than 45 in good health and CMV-seropositive. V is TRBV18 and J is TRBJ1-4, with unresolved D. Sequencing input: PBMCs. CDR3 loop: CASSPLTREGEKLFF. DNA for the CDR3: TGTGCCAGCTCACCCTTGACCCGCGAGGGAGAAAAACTGTTTTTT.